The clone carrying this T cell receptor beta chain was seen more than once but under ten times. TCRdb re-called the PCR reads with MiXCR, one entry per CDR3 protein. The sample has just under 650,000 distinct CDR3 sequences, 15% to 20% seen once. This record belongs to a study of molecular identifiers for immune sequencing clone quantification. Germline CDR1 and CDR2: MNHEY and SMNVEV (reference sequence). Losses at the gene ends were 5 bases for V and 7 bases for J; bases not matched to a gene: 6. CDR3 length: 14 residues. The source is a human donor in good health. Some libraries in this study had Jurkat cell RNA spiked in. Material: naive CD8+ T cells from blood, with Jurkat cell RNA spiked in. This sample's subset: FACS-sorted CD8+CD4-CCR7+CD45RA+ naive T cells. The rearrangement joins TRBV27 to TRBJ1-4, with 8 bases identical to TRBD1. CDR3 amino acids: CASSPQGAREKLFF. The CDR3 coding sequence is TGTGCCAGCAGTCCTCAGGGGGCACGTGAAAAACTGTTTTTT.